This T cell receptor beta chain was sequenced during a study of metastatic and nonmetastatic thyroid tumors. Overall study: Where malignant and benign thyroid patients were concerned, repertoires were compared across blood and tumor or nodule tissue.

All patients were untreated before thyroid surgery. As handled by the study authors: The study's classifier, a distant-metastasis tool for papillary thyroid cancer, was built using CDR3 differences across clinicopathological groups. With MiXCR, TCRdb called clones anew from the PCR reads. TCRdb's processing, not the study's, gives the V and J calls here. The table has about 15,000 clones, 27% seen once; the top ten hold roughly 14%. Study outcomes and limitations: Reportedly, malignant thyroid tumors had significantly higher TCR beta diversity than benign nodules, in blood and tumor.

The J segment lost 3 bases and the V segment lost 6 bases, leaving 9 bases of the junction unmatched. Germline lookup yields CDR1 DFQATT and CDR2 SNEGSKA (reference sequence). The CDR3 consists of 17 residues. Note on this clone: Its antigen is undetermined.

This receptor was taken from a female donor with papillary thyroid cancer or a benign thyroid nodule (not recorded which). Some clones in this sample may be carry-over from other donors' samples. Material: adjacent normal tissue. The gene calls are TRBV20-1 and TRBJ2-1; 15 nucleotides align to TRBD2. CDR3 DNA sequence: TGCAGTGCGTGGGGACTAGCGGGAGGTGGAGGCTACAATGAGCAGTTCTTC. Protein sequence: CSAWGLAGGGGYNEQFF.